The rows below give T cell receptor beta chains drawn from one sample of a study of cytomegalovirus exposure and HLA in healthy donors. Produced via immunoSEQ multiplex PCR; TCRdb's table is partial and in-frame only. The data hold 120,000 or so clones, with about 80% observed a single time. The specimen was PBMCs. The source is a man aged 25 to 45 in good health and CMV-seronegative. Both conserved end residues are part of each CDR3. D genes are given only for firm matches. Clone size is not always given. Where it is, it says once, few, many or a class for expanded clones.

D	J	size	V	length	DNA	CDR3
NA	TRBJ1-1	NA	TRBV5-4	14	TGTGCCAGCAGCTTGGGACAGGCGAACACTGAAGCTTTCTTT	CASSLGQANTEAFF
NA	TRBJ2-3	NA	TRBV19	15	TGTGCCAGTAGTATAGGGGGCGGGGAAACAGATACGCAGTATTTT	CASSIGGGETDTQYF
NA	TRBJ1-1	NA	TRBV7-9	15	TGTGCCAGCAGCTTAAAGTCAGGGGACGCAAATGAAGCTTTCTTT	CASSLKSGDANEAFF
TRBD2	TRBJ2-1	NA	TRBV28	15	TGTGCCAGCAGTTACAACGGCGGGAGGTCTGGTGAGCAGTTCTTC	CASSYNGGRSGEQFF
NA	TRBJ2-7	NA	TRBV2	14	TGTGCCAGCATTAAAGGGGCCCCAGACTACGAGCAGTACTTC	CASIKGAPDYEQYF
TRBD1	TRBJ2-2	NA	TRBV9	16	TGTGCCAGCAGCGTAGATGGGACAGCGAACACCGGGGAGCTGTTTTTT	CASSVDGTANTGELFF
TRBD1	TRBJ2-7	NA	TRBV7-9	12	TGTGCCAGCAGCCCAGGGACAGCCGAGCAGTACTTC	CASSPGTAEQYF
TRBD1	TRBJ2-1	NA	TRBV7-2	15	TGTGCCAGCAGCTTAACCCCGCAGGGGGCCTCGGAGCAGTTCTTC	CASSLTPQGASEQFF
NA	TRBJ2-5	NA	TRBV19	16	TGTGCCAGTAGTATAACCTTTTTGGGTGGAGGGGAGACCCAGTACTTC	CASSITFLGGGETQYF
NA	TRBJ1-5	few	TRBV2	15	TGTGCCAGCAGGATTGGGACACTTAGCAATCAGCCCCAGCATTTT	CASRIGTLSNQPQHF
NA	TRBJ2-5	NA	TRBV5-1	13	TGCGCCAGCAGAGAAGGAGACCAAGAGACCCAGTACTTC	CASREGDQETQYF
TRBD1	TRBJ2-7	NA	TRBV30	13	TGTGCCTGGGCCGGACAGGGGATAGGGATGCAGTACTTC	CAWAGQGIGMQYF
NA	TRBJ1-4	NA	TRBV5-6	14	TGTGCCAGCAGTCCAGGGGACCCTAATGAAAAACTGTTTTTT	CASSPGDPNEKLFF
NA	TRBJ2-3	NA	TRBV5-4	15	TGTGCCAGCAGCTCACAGACACAGTACACAGATACGCAGTATTTT	CASSSQTQYTDTQYF
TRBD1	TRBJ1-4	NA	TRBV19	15	TGTGCCAGTAGTAAAGGGGACAGGGGAGATGAAAAACTGTTTTTT	CASSKGDRGDEKLFF
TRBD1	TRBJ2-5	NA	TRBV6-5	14	TGTGCCAGCAGCCAGACAGGGGGCGCGGAGACCCAGTACTTC	CASSQTGGAETQYF
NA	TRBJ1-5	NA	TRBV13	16	TGTGCCAGCAGCAGGGGGGGGGCACTGAGCAATCAGCCCCAGCATTTT	CASSRGGALSNQPQHF
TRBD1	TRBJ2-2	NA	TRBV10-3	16	TGTGCCATCAGTGAGGGGGGACAGGGCGGATCCGGGGAGCTGTTTTTT	CAISEGGQGGSGELFF
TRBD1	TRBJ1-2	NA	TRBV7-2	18	TGTGCCAGCCCAGCTTATGACGAAGGGGGGACAGGGGGGGGTGGCTACACCTTC	CASPAYDEGGTGGGGYTF
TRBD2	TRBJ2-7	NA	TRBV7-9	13	TGTGCCAGCAGCTTAGCGGGGGGGAACGAGCAGTACTTC	CASSLAGGNEQYF
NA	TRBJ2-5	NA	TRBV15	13	TGTGCCACCAGCAGAGAGGAGGGGGAGACCCAGTACTTC	CATSREEGETQYF
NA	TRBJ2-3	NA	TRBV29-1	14	TGCAGCGTTGAAGCGGGAGAGGGCACAGATACGCAGTATTTT	CSVEAGEGTDTQYF
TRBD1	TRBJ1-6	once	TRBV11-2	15	TGTGCCAGCAGCCTCAGGACAGGGTCCGATTCACCCCTCCACTTT	CASSLRTGSDSPLHF
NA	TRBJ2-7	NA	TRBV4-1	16	TGCGCCAGCAGCCAAGGCCGCCCAGGGAACTCCTACGAGCAGTACTTC	CASSQGRPGNSYEQYF
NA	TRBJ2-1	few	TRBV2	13	TGTGCCAGCAGTGAAGGGACTAACAATGAGCAGTTCTTC	CASSEGTNNEQFF
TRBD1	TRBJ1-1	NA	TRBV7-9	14	TGTGCCAGCAGCATTGGGACAGCGAACACTGAAGCTTTCTTT	CASSIGTANTEAFF
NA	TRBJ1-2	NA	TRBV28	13	TGTGCCAGCAGTCTCCTCTACAGAACTGGCTACACCTTC	CASSLLYRTGYTF
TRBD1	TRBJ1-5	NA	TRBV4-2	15	TGTGCCAGCAGTCAAAGGGGGCTGAGCAATCAGCCCCAGCATTTT	CASSQRGLSNQPQHF
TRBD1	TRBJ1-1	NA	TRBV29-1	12	TGCAGCGTTGACGGCAGGGGGACTGAAGCTTTCTTT	CSVDGRGTEAFF
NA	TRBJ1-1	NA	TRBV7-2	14	TGTGCCAGCAGCCGTTTTGGAGTGAACACTGAAGCTTTCTTT	CASSRFGVNTEAFF
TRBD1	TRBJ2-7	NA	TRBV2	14	TGTGCCAGCAGCGGACCGGGACAGAGCTACGAGCAGTACTTC	CASSGPGQSYEQYF
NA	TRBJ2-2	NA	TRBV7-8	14	TGTGCCAGCAGCTCCTCACAGGACACCGGGGAGCTGTTTTTT	CASSSSQDTGELFF
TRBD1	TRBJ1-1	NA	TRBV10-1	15	TGCGCCAGCAGACCAAACAGGGGGCGGCTTACTGAAGCTTTCTTT	CASRPNRGRLTEAFF
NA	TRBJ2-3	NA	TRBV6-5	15	TGTGCCAGCAGTTACTCGAGAGTTAGCACAGATACGCAGTATTTT	CASSYSRVSTDTQYF
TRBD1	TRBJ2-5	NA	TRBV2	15	TGTGCCAGCAAGAAGGGACAGGGAGAGTGGGAGACCCAGTACTTC	CASKKGQGEWETQYF
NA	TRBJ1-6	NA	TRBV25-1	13	TGTGCCAGCAGTGAACGGTATAATTCACCCCTCCACTTT	CASSERYNSPLHF
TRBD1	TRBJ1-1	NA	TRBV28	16	TGTGCCAGCAGTCCCCCCAGGGGGGCCTCGAACACTGAAGCTTTCTTT	CASSPPRGASNTEAFF
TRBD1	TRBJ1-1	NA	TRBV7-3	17	TGTGCCAGCAGCTTATTGCCGGGACAGATCATGAACACTGAAGCTTTCTTT	CASSLLPGQIMNTEAFF
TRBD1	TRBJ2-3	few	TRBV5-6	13	TGTGCCAGCAGCAGGACAGGGCAACATACGCAGTATTTT	CASSRTGQHTQYF
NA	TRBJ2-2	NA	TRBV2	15	TGTGCCAGCAGTGCTGGCCTTTTTGGCACCGGGGAGCTGTTTTTT	CASSAGLFGTGELFF